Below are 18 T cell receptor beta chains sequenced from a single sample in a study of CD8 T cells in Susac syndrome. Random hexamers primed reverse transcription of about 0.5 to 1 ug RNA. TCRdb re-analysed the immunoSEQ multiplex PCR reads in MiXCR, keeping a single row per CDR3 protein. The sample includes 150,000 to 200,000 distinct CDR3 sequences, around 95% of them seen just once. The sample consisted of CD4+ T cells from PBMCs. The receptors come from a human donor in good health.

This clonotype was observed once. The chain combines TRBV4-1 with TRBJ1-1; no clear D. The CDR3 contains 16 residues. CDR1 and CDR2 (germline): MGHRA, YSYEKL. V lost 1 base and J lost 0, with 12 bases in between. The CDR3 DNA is TGCGCCAGCAGCCAAGGTAAGGGCCTCGTGAACACTGAAGCTTTCTTT. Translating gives CASSQGKGLVNTEAFF.

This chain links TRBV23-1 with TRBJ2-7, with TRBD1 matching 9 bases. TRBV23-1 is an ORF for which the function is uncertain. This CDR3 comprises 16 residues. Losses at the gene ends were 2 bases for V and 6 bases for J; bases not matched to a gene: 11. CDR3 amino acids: CASSQLGGDREAEQYF. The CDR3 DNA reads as TGCGCCAGCAGTCAACTGGGCGGGGACAGGGAGGCCGAGCAGTACTTC.

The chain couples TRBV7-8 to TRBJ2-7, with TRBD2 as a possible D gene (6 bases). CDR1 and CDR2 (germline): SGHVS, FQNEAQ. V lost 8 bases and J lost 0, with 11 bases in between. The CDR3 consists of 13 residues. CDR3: CASSRGFSYEQYF. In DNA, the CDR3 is TGTGCCAGCTCCCGGGGGTTCTCCTACGAGCAGTACTTC.

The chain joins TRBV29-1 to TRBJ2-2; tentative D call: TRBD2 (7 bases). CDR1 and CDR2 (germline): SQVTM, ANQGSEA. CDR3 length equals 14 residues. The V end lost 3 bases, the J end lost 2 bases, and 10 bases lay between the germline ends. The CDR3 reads CSVDGGLNTGELFF. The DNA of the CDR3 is TGCAGCGTTGACGGGGGGCTTAACACCGGGGAGCTGTTTTTT.

In DNA form, the CDR3 reads TGTGCCAGCAGTTTAGGATCAGGGGTGGATTCACCCCTCCACTTT. Translated: CASSLGSGVDSPLHF. The rearrangement links TRBV12-3 or TRBV12-4 to TRBJ1-6; the D gene is possibly TRBD1 (6 bases). There are 15 residues in the CDR3. V lost 1 base and J lost 8, with 12 bases in between.

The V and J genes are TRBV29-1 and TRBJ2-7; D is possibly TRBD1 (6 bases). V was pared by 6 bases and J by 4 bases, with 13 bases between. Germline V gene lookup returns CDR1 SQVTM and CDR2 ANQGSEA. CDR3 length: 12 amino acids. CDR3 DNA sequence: TGCAGCGTCGGGAAACAGGGATACGAGCAGTACTTC. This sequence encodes CSVGKQGYEQYF.

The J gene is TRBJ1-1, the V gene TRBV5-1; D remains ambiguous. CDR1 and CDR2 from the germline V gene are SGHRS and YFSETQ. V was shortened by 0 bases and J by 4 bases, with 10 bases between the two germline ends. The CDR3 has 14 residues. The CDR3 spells CASSLGLEGTEAFF. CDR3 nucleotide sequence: TGCGCCAGCAGCTTGGGACTGGAGGGCACTGAAGCTTTCTTT.

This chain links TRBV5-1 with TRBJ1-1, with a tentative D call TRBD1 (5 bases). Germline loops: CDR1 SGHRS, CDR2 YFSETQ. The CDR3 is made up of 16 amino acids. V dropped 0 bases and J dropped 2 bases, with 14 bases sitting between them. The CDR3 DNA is TGCGCCAGCAGCTTGGGGTCCGCAGGGTCCAACACTGAAGCTTTCTTT. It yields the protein CASSLGSAGSNTEAFF.

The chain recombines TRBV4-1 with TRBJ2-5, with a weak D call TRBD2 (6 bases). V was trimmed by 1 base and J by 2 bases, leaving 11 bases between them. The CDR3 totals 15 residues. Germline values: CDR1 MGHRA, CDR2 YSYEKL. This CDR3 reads CASSQGEVGQETQYF. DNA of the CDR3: TGCGCCAGCAGCCAAGGGGAGGTGGGACAAGAGACCCAGTACTTC.

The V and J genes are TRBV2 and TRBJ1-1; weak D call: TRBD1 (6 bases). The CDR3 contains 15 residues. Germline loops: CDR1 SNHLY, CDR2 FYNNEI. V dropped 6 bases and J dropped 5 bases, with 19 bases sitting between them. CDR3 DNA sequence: TGTGCCAGCAGGGCACAGGGAGTGGAGGGTACTGAAGCTTTCTTT. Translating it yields CASRAQGVEGTEAFF.

The CDR3 DNA is TGTGCCAGCAGATCGACTGGACTAACCTACGAGCAGTACTTC. Protein: CASRSTGLTYEQYF. This chain links TRBV6-2 or TRBV6-3 with TRBJ2-7; perhaps TRBD2 as D (6 bases). This CDR3 spans 14 amino acids. V lost 6 bases, J lost 2 bases, and 14 bases lay in between. Germline V gene sequence: CDR1 MNHEY, CDR2 SVGEGT.

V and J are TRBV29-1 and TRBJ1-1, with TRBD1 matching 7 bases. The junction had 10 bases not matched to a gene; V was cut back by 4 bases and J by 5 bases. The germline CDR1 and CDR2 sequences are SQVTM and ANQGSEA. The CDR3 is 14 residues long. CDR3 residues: CSVVGGGPRTEAFF. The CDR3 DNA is TGCAGCGTTGTTGGAGGGGGCCCGAGGACTGAAGCTTTCTTT.

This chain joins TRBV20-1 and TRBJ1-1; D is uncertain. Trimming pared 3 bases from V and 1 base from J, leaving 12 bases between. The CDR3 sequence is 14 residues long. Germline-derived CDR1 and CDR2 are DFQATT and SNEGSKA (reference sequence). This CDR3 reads CSARPRHANTEAFF. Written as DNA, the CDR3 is TGCAGTGCTAGGCCCCGACACGCGAACACTGAAGCTTTCTTT.

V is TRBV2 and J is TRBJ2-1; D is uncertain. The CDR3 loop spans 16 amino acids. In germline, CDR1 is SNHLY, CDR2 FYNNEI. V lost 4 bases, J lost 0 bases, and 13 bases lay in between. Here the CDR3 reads CASSVGARGSYNEQFF. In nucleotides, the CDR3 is TGTGCCAGCAGTGTCGGTGCGAGAGGCTCCTACAATGAGCAGTTCTTC.

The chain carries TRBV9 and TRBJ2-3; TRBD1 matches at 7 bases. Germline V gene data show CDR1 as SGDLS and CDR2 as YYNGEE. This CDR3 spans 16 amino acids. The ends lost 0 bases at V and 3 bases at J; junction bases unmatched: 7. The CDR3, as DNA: TGTGCCAGCAGCGTAGCCTTTAAGGGGGCGACAGATACGCAGTATTTT. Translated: CASSVAFKGATDTQYF.

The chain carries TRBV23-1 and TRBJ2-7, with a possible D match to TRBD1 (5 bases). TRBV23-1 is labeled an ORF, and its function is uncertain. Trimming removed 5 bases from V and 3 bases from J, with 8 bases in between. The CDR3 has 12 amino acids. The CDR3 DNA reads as TGCGCCAGCAGTTCACAGGTCTACGAGCAGTACTTC. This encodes CASSSQVYEQYF.

CDR3 DNA: TGCAGTGCTAGAGTTCGCTTAGCCAAAAACATTCAGTACTTC. Protein: CSARVRLAKNIQYF. J is TRBJ2-4 and V is TRBV20-1; D gene unclear. Germline V gene data show CDR1 as DFQATT and CDR2 as SNEGSKA (reference sequence). Trimming took 1 base from V and 0 from J, leaving 7 bases between them. This CDR3 is built from 14 residues.

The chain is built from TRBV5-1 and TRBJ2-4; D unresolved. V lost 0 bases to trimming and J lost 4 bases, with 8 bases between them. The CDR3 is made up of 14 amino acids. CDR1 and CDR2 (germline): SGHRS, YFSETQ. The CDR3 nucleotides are TGCGCCAGCAGCTTGGCGGACCGAAAAAACATTCAGTACTTC. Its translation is CASSLADRKNIQYF.